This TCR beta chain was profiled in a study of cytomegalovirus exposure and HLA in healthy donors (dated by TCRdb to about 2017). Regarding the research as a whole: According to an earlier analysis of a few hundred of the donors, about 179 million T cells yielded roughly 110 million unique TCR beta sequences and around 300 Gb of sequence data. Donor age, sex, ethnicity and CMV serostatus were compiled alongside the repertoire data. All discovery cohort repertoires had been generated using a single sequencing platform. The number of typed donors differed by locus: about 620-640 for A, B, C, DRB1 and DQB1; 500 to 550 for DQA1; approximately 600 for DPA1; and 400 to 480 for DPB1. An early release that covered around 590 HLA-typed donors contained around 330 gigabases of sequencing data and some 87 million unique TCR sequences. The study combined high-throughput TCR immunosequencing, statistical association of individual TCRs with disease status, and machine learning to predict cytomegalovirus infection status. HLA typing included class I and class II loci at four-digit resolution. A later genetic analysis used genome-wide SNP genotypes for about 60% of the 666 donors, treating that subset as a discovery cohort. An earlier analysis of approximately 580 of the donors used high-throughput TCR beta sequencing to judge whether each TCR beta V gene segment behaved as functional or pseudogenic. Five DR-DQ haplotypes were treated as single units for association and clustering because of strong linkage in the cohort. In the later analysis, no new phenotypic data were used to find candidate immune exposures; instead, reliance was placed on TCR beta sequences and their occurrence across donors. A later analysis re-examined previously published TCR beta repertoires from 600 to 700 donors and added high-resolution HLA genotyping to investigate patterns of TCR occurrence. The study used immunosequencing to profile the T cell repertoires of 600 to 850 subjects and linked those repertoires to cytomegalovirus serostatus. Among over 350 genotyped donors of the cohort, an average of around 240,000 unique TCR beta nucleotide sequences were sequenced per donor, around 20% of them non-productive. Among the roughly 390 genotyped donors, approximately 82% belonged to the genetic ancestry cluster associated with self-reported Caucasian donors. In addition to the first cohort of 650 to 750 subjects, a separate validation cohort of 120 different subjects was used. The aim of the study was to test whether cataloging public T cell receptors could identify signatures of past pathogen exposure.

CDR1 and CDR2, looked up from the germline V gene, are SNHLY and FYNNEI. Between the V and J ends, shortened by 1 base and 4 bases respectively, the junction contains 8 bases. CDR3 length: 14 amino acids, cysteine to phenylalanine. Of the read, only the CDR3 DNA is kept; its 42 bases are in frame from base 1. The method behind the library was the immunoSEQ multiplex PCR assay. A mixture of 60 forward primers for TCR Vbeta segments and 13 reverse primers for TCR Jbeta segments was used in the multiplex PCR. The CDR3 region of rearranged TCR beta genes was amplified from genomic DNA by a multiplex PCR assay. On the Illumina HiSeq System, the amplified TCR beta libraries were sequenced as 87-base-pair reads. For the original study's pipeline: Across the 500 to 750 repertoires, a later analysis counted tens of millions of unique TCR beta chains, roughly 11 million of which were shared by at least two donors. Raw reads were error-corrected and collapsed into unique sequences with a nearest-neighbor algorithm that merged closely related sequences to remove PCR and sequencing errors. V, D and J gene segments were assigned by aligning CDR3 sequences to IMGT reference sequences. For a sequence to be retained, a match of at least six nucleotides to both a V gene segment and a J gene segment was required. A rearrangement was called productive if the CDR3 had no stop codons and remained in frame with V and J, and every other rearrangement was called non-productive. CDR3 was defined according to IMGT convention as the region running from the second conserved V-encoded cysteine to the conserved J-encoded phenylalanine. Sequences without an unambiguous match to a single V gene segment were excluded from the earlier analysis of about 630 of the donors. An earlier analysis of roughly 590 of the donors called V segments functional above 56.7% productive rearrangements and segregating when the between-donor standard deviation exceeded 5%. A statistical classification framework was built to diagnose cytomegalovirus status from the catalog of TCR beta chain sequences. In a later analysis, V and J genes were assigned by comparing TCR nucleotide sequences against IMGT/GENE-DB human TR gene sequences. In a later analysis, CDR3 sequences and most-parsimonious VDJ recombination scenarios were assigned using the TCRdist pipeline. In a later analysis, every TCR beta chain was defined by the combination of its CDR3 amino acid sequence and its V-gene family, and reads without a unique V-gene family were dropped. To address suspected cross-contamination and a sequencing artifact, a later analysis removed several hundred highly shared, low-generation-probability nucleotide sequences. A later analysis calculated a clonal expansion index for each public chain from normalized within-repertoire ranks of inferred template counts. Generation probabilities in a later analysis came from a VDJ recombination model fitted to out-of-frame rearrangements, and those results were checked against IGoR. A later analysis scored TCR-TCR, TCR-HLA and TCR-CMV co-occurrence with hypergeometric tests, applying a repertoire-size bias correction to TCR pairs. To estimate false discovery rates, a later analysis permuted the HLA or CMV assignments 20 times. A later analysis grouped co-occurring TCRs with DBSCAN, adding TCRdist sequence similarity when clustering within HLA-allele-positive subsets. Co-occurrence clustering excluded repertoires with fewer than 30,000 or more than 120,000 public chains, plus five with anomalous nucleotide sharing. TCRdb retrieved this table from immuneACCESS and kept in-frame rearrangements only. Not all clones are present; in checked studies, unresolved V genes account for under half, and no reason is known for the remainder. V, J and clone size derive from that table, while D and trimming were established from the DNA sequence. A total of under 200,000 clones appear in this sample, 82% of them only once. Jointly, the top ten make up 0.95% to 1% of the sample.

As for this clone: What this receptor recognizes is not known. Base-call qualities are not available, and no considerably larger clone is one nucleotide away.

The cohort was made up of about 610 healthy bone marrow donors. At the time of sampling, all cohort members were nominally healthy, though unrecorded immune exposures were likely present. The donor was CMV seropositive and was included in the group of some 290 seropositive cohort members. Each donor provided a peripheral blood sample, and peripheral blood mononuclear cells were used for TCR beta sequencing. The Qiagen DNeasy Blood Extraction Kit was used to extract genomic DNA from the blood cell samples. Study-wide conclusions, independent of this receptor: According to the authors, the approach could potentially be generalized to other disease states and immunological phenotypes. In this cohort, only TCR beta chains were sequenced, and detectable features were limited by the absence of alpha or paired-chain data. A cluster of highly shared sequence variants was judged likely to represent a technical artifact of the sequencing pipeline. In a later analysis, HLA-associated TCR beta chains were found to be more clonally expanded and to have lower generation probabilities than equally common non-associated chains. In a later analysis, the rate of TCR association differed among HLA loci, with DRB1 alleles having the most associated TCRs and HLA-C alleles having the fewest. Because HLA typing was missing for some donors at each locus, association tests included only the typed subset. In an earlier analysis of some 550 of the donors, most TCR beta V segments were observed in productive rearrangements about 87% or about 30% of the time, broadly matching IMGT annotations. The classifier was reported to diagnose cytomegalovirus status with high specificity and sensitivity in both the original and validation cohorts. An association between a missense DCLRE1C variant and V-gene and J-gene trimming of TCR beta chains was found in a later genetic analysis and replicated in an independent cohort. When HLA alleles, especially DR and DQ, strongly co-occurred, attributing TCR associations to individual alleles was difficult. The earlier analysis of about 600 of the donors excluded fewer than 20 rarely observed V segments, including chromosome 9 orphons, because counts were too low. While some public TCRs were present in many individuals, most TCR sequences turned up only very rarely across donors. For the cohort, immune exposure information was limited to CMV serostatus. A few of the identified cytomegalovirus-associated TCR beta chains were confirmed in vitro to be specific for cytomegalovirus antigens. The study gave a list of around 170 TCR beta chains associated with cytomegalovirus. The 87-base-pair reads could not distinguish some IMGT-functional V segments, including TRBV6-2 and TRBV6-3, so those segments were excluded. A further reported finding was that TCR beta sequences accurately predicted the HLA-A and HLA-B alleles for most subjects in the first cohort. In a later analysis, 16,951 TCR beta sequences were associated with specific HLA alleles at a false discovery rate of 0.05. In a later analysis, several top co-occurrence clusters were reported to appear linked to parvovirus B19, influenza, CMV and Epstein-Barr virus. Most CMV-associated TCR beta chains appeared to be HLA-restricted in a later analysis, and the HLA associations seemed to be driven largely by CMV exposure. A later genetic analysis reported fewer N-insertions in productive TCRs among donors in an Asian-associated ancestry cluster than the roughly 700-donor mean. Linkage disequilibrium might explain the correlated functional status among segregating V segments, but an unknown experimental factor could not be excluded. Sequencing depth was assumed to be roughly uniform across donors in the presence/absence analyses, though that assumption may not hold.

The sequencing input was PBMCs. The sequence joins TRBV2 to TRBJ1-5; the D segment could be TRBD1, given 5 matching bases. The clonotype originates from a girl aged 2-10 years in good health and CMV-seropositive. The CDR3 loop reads CASSEGTRNQPQHF. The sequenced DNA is TGTGCCAGCAGTGAAGGGACAAGAAATCAGCCCCAGCATTTT.